This T cell receptor beta chain was sequenced for a study of identical twins. Findings and limits, study-wide: It was possible that invariant MAIT and iNKT cells partly confounded the zero-insertion analyses. Not following the same donors, the study drew its conclusions from cross-sectional statistical analysis.

This clonotype was counted a single time. Its antigen is currently unknown. TCRdb re-derived calls from the 5' RACE reads in MiXCR, one entry per CDR3 protein. The repertoire holds around 690,000 distinct CDR3 sequences, 21% seen once, with 4.3% in the top ten. V lost 4 bases to trimming and J lost 7 bases; unmatched junction nucleotides: 13. Germline lookup yields CDR1 SGHRS and CDR2 YFSETQ. CDR3 length: 16 residues. Another study also made use of these data, one on T cells expressing NK-cell markers. That publication notes: The authors derived TCR beta repertoires from sorted CD3+CD56+NKG2C+, CD3+CD56+NKG2C- and CD3+CD56-NKG2C+ T cells. T cells sorted in several experiments were restricted to alpha-beta TCR T cells by an anti-gamma-delta TCR antibody.

The receptor was isolated from a woman between 18 and 29 years old in good health. The sequenced material came from PBMCs. J is TRBJ2-1 and V is TRBV5-1; the match to TRBD1 covers 8 bases. The CDR3 bases are TGCGCCAGCAGCCTGAGGATCGGGACAGGATTGAATGAGCAGTTCTTC. This gives the protein CASSLRIGTGLNEQFF.